Included here is one TCR beta chain sequence, with context. What it recognizes is unknown. PCR involved 60 Vbeta and 13 Jbeta primers. The assay was immunoSEQ multiplex PCR, and TCRdb's table has in-frame clones only and misses some. The sample lists 75,000 to 95,000 clones; roughly 84% were seen once. The junction had 3 bases not matched to a gene; V was cut back by 1 base and J by 0 bases. CDR1 is SGHVS, CDR2 FQNEAQ, per germline. The CDR3 consists of 17 residues. The record originates from a study of cytomegalovirus exposure and HLA in healthy donors. Whole-study results and caveats: According to an earlier analysis, most TCR beta V segments yielded productive rearrangements about 90% or about 30% of the time. Later analysis identified a missense DCLRE1C variant that was linked to TCR beta V- and J-gene trimming.

This chain connects TRBV7-8 to TRBJ2-4; 10 nucleotides line up with TRBD2. The sample taken for sequencing was PBMCs. The TCR originated in a man between 18 and 35 years old in good health and CMV-seronegative. CDR3 protein: CASSLGPSGGAKNIQYF. CDR3 nucleotides: TGTGCCAGCAGCTTAGGCCCTAGCGGGGGAGCCAAAAACATTCAGTACTTC.